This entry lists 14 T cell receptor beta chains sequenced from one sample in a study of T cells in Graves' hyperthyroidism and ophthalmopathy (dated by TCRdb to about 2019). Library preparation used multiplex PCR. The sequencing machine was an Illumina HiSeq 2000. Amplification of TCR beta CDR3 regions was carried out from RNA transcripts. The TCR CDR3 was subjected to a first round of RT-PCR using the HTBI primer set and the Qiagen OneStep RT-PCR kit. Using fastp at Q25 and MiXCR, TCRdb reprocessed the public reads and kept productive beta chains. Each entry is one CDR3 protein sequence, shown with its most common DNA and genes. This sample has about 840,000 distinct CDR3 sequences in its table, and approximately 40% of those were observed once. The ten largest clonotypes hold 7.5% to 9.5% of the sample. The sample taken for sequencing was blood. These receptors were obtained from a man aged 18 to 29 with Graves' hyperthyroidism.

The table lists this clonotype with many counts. In DNA, the CDR3 is TGCAGCGTTACAACAGGGCACAATCAGCCCCAGCATTTT. Translation: CSVTTGHNQPQHF. The gene calls are TRBV29-1 and TRBJ1-5, with TRBD1 as a possible D gene (6 bases). Germline V lookup: CDR1 SQVTM, CDR2 ANQGSEA. There are 13 residues in the CDR3. Deletions cut 5 bases from V and 3 bases from J, with 11 bases between.

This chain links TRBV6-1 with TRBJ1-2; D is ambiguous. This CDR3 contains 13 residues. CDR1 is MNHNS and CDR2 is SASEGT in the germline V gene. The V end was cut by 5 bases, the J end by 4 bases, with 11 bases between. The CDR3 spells CASSNTGIYGYTF. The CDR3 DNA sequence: TGTGCCAGCAGTAATACCGGGATCTATGGCTACACCTTC.

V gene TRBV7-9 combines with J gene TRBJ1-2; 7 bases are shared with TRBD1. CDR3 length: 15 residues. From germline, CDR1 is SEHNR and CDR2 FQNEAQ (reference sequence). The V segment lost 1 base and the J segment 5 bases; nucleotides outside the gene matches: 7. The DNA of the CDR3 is TGTGCCAGCAGCTTAGGCGGGGACAGCGGGTATGGCTACACCTTC. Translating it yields CASSLGGDSGYGYTF. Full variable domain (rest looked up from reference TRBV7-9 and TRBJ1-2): DTGVSQNPRHKITKRGQNVTFRCDPISEHNRLYWYRQTLGQGPEFLTYFQNEAQLEKSRLLSDRFSAERPKGSFSTLEIQRTEQGDSAMYLCASSLGGDSGYGYTFGSGTRLTVV.

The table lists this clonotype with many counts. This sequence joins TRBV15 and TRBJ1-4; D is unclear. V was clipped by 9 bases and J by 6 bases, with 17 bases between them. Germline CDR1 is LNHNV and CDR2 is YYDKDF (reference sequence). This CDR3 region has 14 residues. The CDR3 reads CATKHGRVDEKLFF. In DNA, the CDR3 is TGTGCCACGAAACACGGACGGGTGGATGAAAAACTGTTTTTT. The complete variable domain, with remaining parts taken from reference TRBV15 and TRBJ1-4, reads DAMVIQNPRYQVTQFGKPVTLSCSQTLNHNVMYWYQQKSSQAPKLLFHYYDKDFNNEADTPDNFQSRRPNTSFCFLDIRSPGLGDTAMYLCATKHGRVDEKLFFGSGTQLSVL.

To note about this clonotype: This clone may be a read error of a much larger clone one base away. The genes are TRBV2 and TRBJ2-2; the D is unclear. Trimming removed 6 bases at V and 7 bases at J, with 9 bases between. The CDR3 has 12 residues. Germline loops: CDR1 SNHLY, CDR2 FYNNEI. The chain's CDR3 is CASRAPGGELFF. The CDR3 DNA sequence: TGTGCCAGCAGGGCTCCGGGCGGGGAGCTGTTTTTT. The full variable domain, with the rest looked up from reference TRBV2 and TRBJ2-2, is EPEVTQTPSHQVTQMGQEVILRCVPISNHLYFYWYRQILGQKVEFLVSFYNNEISEKSEIFDDQFSVERPDGSNFTLKIRSTKLEDSAMYFCASRAPGGELFFGEGSRLTVL.

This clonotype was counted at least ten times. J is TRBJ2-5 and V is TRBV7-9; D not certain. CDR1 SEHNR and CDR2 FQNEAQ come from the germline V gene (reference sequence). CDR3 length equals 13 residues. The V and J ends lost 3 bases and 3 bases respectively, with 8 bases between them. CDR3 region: CASSFGYKETQYF. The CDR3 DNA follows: TGTGCCAGCAGCTTTGGATACAAAGAGACCCAGTACTTC.

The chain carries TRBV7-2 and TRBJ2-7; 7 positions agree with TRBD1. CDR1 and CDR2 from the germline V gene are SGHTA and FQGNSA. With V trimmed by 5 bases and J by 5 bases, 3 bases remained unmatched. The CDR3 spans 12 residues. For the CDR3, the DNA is TGTGCCAGCAGCCAGACAGGGCACGAGCAGTACGTC. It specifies CASSQTGHEQYV.

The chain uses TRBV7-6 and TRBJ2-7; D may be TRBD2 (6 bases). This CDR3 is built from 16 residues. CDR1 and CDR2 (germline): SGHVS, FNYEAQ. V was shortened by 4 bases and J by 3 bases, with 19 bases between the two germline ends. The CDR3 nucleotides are TGTGCCAGCAGCTCCCTATCGGGACGGGGAGGCTACGAGCAGTACTTC. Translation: CASSSLSGRGGYEQYF.

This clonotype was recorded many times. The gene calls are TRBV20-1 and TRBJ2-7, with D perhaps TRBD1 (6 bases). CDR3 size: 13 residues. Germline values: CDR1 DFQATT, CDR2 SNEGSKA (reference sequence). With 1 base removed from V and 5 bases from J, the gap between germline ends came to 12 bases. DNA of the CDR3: TGCAGTGCTAGAGGGGGCAGGGGAAACGAGCAGTACTTC. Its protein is CSARGGRGNEQYF.

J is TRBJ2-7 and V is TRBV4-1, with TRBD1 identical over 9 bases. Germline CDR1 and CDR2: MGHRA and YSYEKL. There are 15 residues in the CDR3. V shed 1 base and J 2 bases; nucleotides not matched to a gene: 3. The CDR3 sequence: CASSQVGQGTYEQYF. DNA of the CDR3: TGCGCCAGCAGCCAAGTAGGACAGGGGACCTACGAGCAGTACTTC.

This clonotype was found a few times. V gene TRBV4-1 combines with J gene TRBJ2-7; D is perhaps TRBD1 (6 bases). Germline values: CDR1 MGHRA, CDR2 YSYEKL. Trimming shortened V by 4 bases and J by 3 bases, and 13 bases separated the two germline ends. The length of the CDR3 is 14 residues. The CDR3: CASSPGQLRYEQYF. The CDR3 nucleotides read TGCGCCAGCAGCCCTGGACAGCTCCGCTACGAGCAGTACTTC.

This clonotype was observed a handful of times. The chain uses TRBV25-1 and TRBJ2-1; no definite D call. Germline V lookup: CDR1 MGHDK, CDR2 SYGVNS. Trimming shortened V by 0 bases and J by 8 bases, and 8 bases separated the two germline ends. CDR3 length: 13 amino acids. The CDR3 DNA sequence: TGTGCCAGCAGTGAATATGGCGAACATGAGCAGTTCTTC. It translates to CASSEYGEHEQFF.

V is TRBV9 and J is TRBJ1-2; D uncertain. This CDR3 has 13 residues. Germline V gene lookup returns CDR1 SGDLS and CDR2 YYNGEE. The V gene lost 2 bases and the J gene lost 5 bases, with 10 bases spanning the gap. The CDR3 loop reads CASSVQGNYGYTF. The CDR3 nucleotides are TGTGCCAGCAGCGTTCAAGGGAATTATGGCTACACCTTC.

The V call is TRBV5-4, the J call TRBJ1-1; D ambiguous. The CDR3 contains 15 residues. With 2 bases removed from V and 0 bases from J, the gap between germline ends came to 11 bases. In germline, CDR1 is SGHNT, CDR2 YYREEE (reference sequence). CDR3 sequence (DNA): TGTGCCAGCAGCTTCGGCGGCGGTTTGAACACTGAAGCTTTCTTT. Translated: CASSFGGGLNTEAFF.